The 32 T cell receptor beta chains given below trace back to one sample, sequenced in a study of T cells in Graves' hyperthyroidism and ophthalmopathy. Amplification targeted TCR beta CDR3 regions from RNA transcripts. TCR CDR3 regions were first amplified by RT-PCR with HTBI primers. TCRdb processed the multiplex PCR reads anew with MiXCR; each CDR3 protein has one entry. In the table there are about 560,000 distinct CDR3 sequences, about half of which are singletons. The material sequenced was peripheral blood or thyroid tissue (not recorded which). These receptors came from a woman between 18 and 30 years old with Graves' hyperthyroidism.

This clonotype appeared many times. The chain recombines TRBV7-2 with TRBJ1-2; D remains unclear. The V and J ends lost 3 bases and 4 bases respectively, with 12 bases between them. From germline, CDR1 is SGHTA and CDR2 FQGNSA. There are 14 residues in the CDR3. The CDR3 here is CASSLETTSYGYTF. In DNA, the CDR3 is TGTGCCAGCAGCTTGGAGACAACATCCTATGGCTACACCTTC.

The V gene is TRBV10-3, the J gene TRBJ1-5, with D hard to call. This CDR3 has 15 residues. V lost 10 bases and J 5 bases, leaving 21 bases between the germline ends. Germline V gene sequence: CDR1 ENHRY, CDR2 SYGVKD. The CDR3 protein is CASQDDRTLDQPQHF. The CDR3 DNA sequence: TGTGCCAGCCAAGACGATAGGACCTTAGATCAGCCCCAGCATTTT.

In its sample, this clonotype was seen a few times. The chain recombines TRBV7-9 with TRBJ2-7; 7 positions agree with TRBD2. Per the germline V gene, CDR1 is SEHNR and CDR2 is FQNEAQ (reference sequence). V trimming: 5 bases; J trimming: 2 bases; junction bases outside the gene matches: 12. The CDR3 consists of 16 residues. CDR3 nucleotide sequence: TGTGCCAGCAGCCCCCGACGTGCTAGCGGACCCTACGAGCAGTACTTC. The encoded protein is CASSPRRASGPYEQYF.

This clonotype was seen more than once but under ten times. The V call is TRBV7-3, the J call TRBJ2-7, with 9 bases that match TRBD2. CDR3 length: 15 amino acids. V shed 3 bases, J shed 0 bases, and the junction held 3 bases outside the gene matches. The V gene's germline CDR1 is SGHTA and CDR2 FQGTGA. DNA for the CDR3: TGTGCCAGCAGCTTGGCTAGCGGGGTCTCCTACGAGCAGTACTTC. Its translation is CASSLASGVSYEQYF.

This clonotype was found a few times. The chain is built from TRBV10-3 and TRBJ1-2; no clear D. This CDR3 has 17 residues. CDR1 and CDR2 (germline): ENHRY, SYGVKD. Trimming left V 6 bases short and J 0 bases short, with 20 bases between. The CDR3: CAISPYGVSVSNYGYTF. The CDR3 DNA reads as TGTGCCATCAGCCCTTACGGAGTTTCTGTGTCTAACTATGGCTACACCTTC.

A remark on this clonotype: One junction end does not reproduce the germline sequence, and a read error may be involved. CDR3 nucleotide sequence: TGTGCCGGCAGCTCTTTGGACAGGGGGGCGGACACCATATATTTT. This codes for CAGSSLDRGADTIYF. The chain couples TRBV7-9 to TRBJ1-3; TRBD1 aligns across 10 bases. The CDR3 sequence is 15 residues long. Per the germline V gene, CDR1 is SEHNR and CDR2 is FQNEAQ (reference sequence). The entire variable domain, with the rest obtained from reference TRBV7-9 and TRBJ1-3, is as follows: DTGVSQNPRHKITKRGQNVTFRCDPISEHNRLYWYRQTLGQGPEFLTYFQNEAQLEKSRLLSDRFSAERPKGSFSTLEIQRTEQGDSAMYLCAGSSLDRGADTIYFGEGSWLTVV.

The chain uses TRBV7-2 and TRBJ2-7; 7 positions agree with TRBD1. The J call may not be correct, given that the DNA end is closer to TRBJ2-1. The germline gives CDR1 SGHTA, CDR2 FQGNSA. This CDR3 comprises 13 residues. DNA for the CDR3: TGTGCCAGCAGCCAGAGAGGGGGCGGGGAGCAGTTCTTC. It translates to CASSQRGGGEQFF.

This clonotype has ten or more counts. In DNA, the CDR3 is TGTGCCACCAGCAGAGATACGGACACGGCTGAAGCTTTCTTT. It encodes CATSRDTDTAEAFF. The chain combines TRBV15 with TRBJ1-1; weak D call: TRBD1 (5 bases). Trimming took off 0 bases at V and 6 bases at J, with 11 bases between the two ends. Germline loops: CDR1 LNHNV, CDR2 YYDKDF (reference sequence). This CDR3 contains 14 residues.

In this sample, this clonotype turned up many times. The chain is built from TRBV7-8 and TRBJ1-6; D not resolved. The CDR3 has 16 amino acids. Germline CDR1 is SGHVS and CDR2 is FQNEAQ. Trimming took off 0 bases at V and 6 bases at J, with 12 bases between the two ends. CDR3 nucleotides: TGTGCCAGCAGCTTAGCCCGGGGTACCTCTAATTCACCCCTCCACTTT. Translated, it gives CASSLARGTSNSPLHF.

This clonotype has just a few counts. J is TRBJ1-5 and V is TRBV7-8; TRBD1 agrees at 10 bases. Trimming at V came to 4 bases and at J to 6 bases, leaving 3 bases not matched to a gene. There are 14 residues in the CDR3. Germline assignment: CDR1 SGHVS and CDR2 FQNEAQ. The CDR3 DNA reads TGTGCCAGCAGCTCGACAGGGGGCGTTCAGCCCCAGCATTTT. Translated, it gives CASSSTGGVQPQHF.

This clonotype was counted once. The chain is built from TRBV5-4 and TRBJ1-3; weak D call: TRBD1 (5 bases). The germline V and J ends were trimmed by 4 bases and 8 bases, with 16 bases remaining between them. Germline assignment: CDR1 SGHNT and CDR2 YYREEE (reference sequence). This CDR3 is 14 amino acids long. The CDR3 spells CASSLGLAGYTIYF. Written as DNA, the CDR3 is TGTGCCAGCAGCCTGGGGCTTGCTGGCTACACCATATATTTT. The variable domain in full, with the rest retrieved from reference TRBV5-4 and TRBJ1-3, is ETGVTQSPTHLIKTRGQQVTLRCSSQSGHNTVSWYQQALGQGPQFIFQYYREEENGRGNFPPRFSGLQFPNYSSELNVNALELDDSALYLCASSLGLAGYTIYFGEGSWLTVV.

The gene calls are TRBV7-9 and TRBJ2-7, with 9 bases identical to TRBD2. Germline V gene lookup returns CDR1 SEHNR and CDR2 FQNEAQ (reference sequence). The ends lost 5 bases at V and 3 bases at J; junction bases unmatched: 11. The CDR3 has 16 amino acids. CDR3 sequence (DNA): TGTGCCAGCAGCCTTCCGGGGCTAGCGGGATTCTACGAGCAGTACTTC. It yields the protein CASSLPGLAGFYEQYF.

The genes are TRBV7-9 and TRBJ2-7; D might be TRBD2 (6 bases). CDR1 is SEHNR and CDR2 is FQNEAQ in the germline V gene (reference sequence). CDR3 length equals 15 residues. Trimming removed 5 bases at V and 0 bases at J, with 14 bases between. The CDR3 DNA follows: TGTGCCAGCAGCCTGGGAGGCAGGCTCTCCTACGAGCAGTACTTC. Protein sequence: CASSLGGRLSYEQYF.

Of note for this clonotype: One junction end disagrees with the germline gene, perhaps due to a read error. The V gene is TRBV15, the J gene TRBJ1-1, with TRBD1 matching 7 bases. CDR1 and CDR2 from the germline V gene are LNHNV and YYDKDF (reference sequence). The CDR3 is 13 residues long. This CDR3 reads CATGQDMNTEASF. The CDR3 DNA reads TGTGCCACCGGACAGGATATGAACACTGAAGCTTCCTTT.

This clonotype was recorded many times. This chain joins TRBV7-3 and TRBJ1-2, with D uncertain. From germline, CDR1 is SGHTA and CDR2 FQGTGA. This CDR3 contains 13 residues. Trimming took 5 bases from V and 7 from J, leaving 14 bases between them. CDR3 nucleotides: TGTGCCAGCAGCCTCCCCGGTGGATCTGGCTACACCTTC. Translating gives CASSLPGGSGYTF.

This rearrangement joins TRBV2 to TRBJ1-2, with D possibly TRBD1 on 5 matching bases. The CDR3 runs 11 residues. Germline V gives CDR1 SNHLY, CDR2 FYNNEI. The V gene lost 3 bases and the J gene lost 8 bases, with 7 bases spanning the gap. Here the CDR3 DNA reads TGTGCCAGCAGTGAGGGACTCGGCTACACCTTC. Translation: CASSEGLGYTF.

The genes are TRBV27 and TRBJ2-6; no clear D gene. The CDR3 runs 15 residues. CDR1 and CDR2 (germline): MNHEY, SMNVEV (reference sequence). Trimming left V 5 bases short and J 0 bases short, with 8 bases between. As DNA, the CDR3 is TGTGCCAGCAGTGTTACGAGCTCTGGGGCCAACGTCCTGACTTTC. Its translation is CASSVTSSGANVLTF.

This clonotype came up once. The J gene is TRBJ1-2, the V gene TRBV29-1; weak D call: TRBD1 (5 bases). The germline V and J ends were trimmed by 1 base and 0 bases, with 6 bases remaining between them. Per germline, CDR1 SQVTM and CDR2 ANQGSEA. This CDR3 contains 13 residues. DNA for the CDR3: TGCAGCGTTGAAGTGGGGGCTAACTATGGCTACACCTTC. Its translation is CSVEVGANYGYTF.

The sample holds many counts of this clonotype. One base away lies a much larger clone, so this may be a sequencing read error. V is TRBV7-9 and J is TRBJ2-5; no reliable D call. The CDR3 loop spans 12 amino acids. Between the trimmed V and J ends, which lost 3 bases and 0 bases, there was a span of 2 bases. CDR1 and CDR2 (germline): SEHNR, FQNEAQ (reference sequence). The CDR3 loop reads CASSFYQETQYF. The CDR3 DNA reads as TGTGCCAGCAGCTTTTACCAAGAGACCCAGTACTTC.

The rearrangement joins TRBV15 to TRBJ1-1; the D gene is possibly TRBD1 (5 bases). The CDR3 runs 14 residues. Between the trimmed V and J ends, which lost 1 base and 4 bases, there was a span of 10 bases. CDR1 is LNHNV, CDR2 YYDKDF, per germline (reference sequence). The CDR3 sequence is CATSRGTGLTEAFF. CDR3 sequence (DNA): TGTGCCACCAGCAGAGGGACGGGGCTCACTGAAGCTTTCTTT.

The chain links TRBV14 to TRBJ1-3; D is unresolved. Germline assignment: CDR1 SGHDN and CDR2 FVKESK. Trimming left V 4 bases short and J 6 bases short, with 13 bases between. There are 14 residues in the CDR3. The CDR3 coding sequence is TGTGCCAGCAGCCCCGGTAGACGTGTAAACACCATATATTTT. Protein sequence: CASSPGRRVNTIYF.

The rearrangement joins TRBV4-1 to TRBJ2-7, with TRBD2 identical over 8 bases. This CDR3 has 16 residues. In germline, CDR1 is MGHRA, CDR2 YSYEKL. V lost 1 base and J lost 4; bases outside the gene matches: 9. CDR3 coding DNA: TGCGCCAGCAGCCAAGCGTTCCAGCGGGAGTGGTACGAGCAGTACTTC. Protein product: CASSQAFQREWYEQYF.

The V and J genes are TRBV29-1 and TRBJ1-5; D possibly corresponds to TRBD1 (5 bases). Germline values: CDR1 SQVTM, CDR2 ANQGSEA. CDR3 size: 15 residues. Deletions cut 4 bases from V and 8 bases from J, with 21 bases between. This CDR3 is CSVAPSGSGGEPQHF. The CDR3 DNA follows: TGCAGCGTTGCGCCTAGCGGGAGTGGGGGGGAGCCCCAGCATTTT.

This clonotype occurred a few times. The chain uses TRBV29-1 and TRBJ1-2; no clear D. Germline-derived CDR1 and CDR2 are SQVTM and ANQGSEA. The V end was cut by 0 bases, the J end by 1 base, with 9 bases between. The CDR3 totals 14 residues. CDR3 bases: TGCAGCGTTGAAGAAGAAGAATTTAACTATGGCTACACCTTC. Protein: CSVEEEEFNYGYTF.

This clonotype was picked up one time. This chain uses TRBV25-1 with TRBJ1-5, with TRBD1 matching 7 bases. Germline V gives CDR1 MGHDK, CDR2 SYGVNS. The CDR3 is 17 amino acids. The ends lost 8 bases at V and 0 bases at J; junction bases unmatched: 13. CDR3 sequence: CASSPQTGPYSNQPQHF. The CDR3 DNA sequence: TGTGCCAGCTCACCTCAGACAGGGCCGTATAGCAATCAGCCCCAGCATTTT.

This clonotype appeared many times. The chain joins TRBV11-2 to TRBJ1-3; no clear D gene. Trimming shortened V by 1 base and J by 3 bases, and 1 base separated the two germline ends. The CDR3 runs 12 residues. CDR1 SGHAT and CDR2 FQNNGV come from the germline V gene. As DNA, the CDR3 is TGTGCCAGCAGCTTAGTTGGAAACACCATATATTTT. This codes for CASSLVGNTIYF.

This clonotype was counted a few times. V usage is TRBV2 and J usage is TRBJ1-4; D unclear. Germline CDR1 and CDR2: SNHLY and FYNNEI. Deletions cut 7 bases from V and 4 bases from J, with 7 bases between. The CDR3 consists of 12 residues. The CDR3 loop reads CASIGVNEKLFF. The CDR3 DNA reads as TGTGCCAGCATAGGAGTTAATGAAAAACTGTTTTTT.

The rearrangement joins TRBV10-3 to TRBJ1-5; D is possibly TRBD1 (6 bases). Trimming pared 6 bases from V and 2 bases from J, leaving 8 bases between. The CDR3 runs to 13 residues. Germline values: CDR1 ENHRY, CDR2 SYGVKD. The CDR3 DNA sequence: TGTGCCATCAGACAGGGTGGCAATCAGCCCCAGCATTTT. Protein sequence: CAIRQGGNQPQHF.

This clonotype came up a few times. This rearrangement joins TRBV5-8 to TRBJ1-3, with D uncertain. This CDR3 has 14 amino acids. Germline V gene data show CDR1 as SGHTS and CDR2 as YDEGEE. V lost 4 bases and J 0 bases, leaving 8 bases between the germline ends. CDR3 in DNA: TGTGCCAGCAGCGACGGGCCCTCTGGAAACACCATATATTTT. The encoded protein is CASSDGPSGNTIYF.

This clonotype was observed a handful of times. V is TRBV15 and J is TRBJ1-2, with 7 bases matching TRBD1. The germline gives CDR1 LNHNV, CDR2 YYDKDF (reference sequence). The V segment lost 0 bases and the J segment 1 base; nucleotides outside the gene matches: 11. This CDR3 has 18 amino acids. CDR3 DNA sequence: TGTGCCACCAGCAGAGATCGGGGGGACAGCGCCTTTAACTATGGCTACACCTTC. Residues: CATSRDRGDSAFNYGYTF.

Ten or more counts support this clonotype. This chain joins TRBV10-3 and TRBJ2-2; D not certain. The CDR3 is 14 amino acids. CDR1 and CDR2 from the germline V gene are ENHRY and SYGVKD. With 4 bases removed from V and 0 bases from J, the gap between germline ends came to 6 bases. The CDR3 here is CAISGDPNTGELFF. The CDR3 DNA is TGTGCCATCAGTGGAGATCCGAACACCGGGGAGCTGTTTTTT.

This clonotype came up many times. The chain recombines TRBV6-5 with TRBJ2-6; D unclear. Germline CDR1 and CDR2: MNHEY and SVGAGI. V shed 6 bases and J shed 2 bases, with 2 bases lying between them. The CDR3 has 12 residues. The CDR3 loop is CASRTGANVLTF. CDR3 nucleotides: TGTGCCAGCAGAACTGGGGCCAACGTCCTGACTTTC.